One and the same sample provided the 29 T cell receptor beta chains below, sequenced in a study of T-cell memory formation after mild COVID-19 (dated by TCRdb to about 2021). Receptor libraries were prepared by 5' RACE. The reads were generated on an Illumina NovaSeq 6000. In TCRdb, the public reads were trimmed at Q25 with fastp and aligned with MiXCR, with productive beta chains retained. Rows with a matching CDR3 protein are joined into one entry that keeps the most common DNA and genes. The sample data list 90,000 to 120,000 distinct CDR3 sequences, and around 15% of these were observed just once. Approximately 43% of the sample is in the top ten clones. Source material: PBMCs or a T cell subset sorted from them (not recorded which). The receptors were gathered from a man younger than 30 who had mild COVID-19 (a few samples of this study predate the infection). The sample titles of this study are shuffled in the database, so cell type and time point are left out; the donor was told from shared clones.

The genes are TRBV5-1 and TRBJ2-3; tentative D call: TRBD2 (5 bases). Trimming left V 2 bases short and J 1 base short, with 14 bases between. CDR1 is SGHRS and CDR2 is YFSETQ in the germline V gene. The CDR3 runs 16 residues. For the CDR3, the DNA is TGCGCCAGCAGCTTCCCTAGCCGGCCCGGCACAGATACGCAGTATTTT. It specifies CASSFPSRPGTDTQYF.

This clonotype was seen a handful of times. The chain carries TRBV13 and TRBJ2-1; D is uncertain. Looked up from germline, CDR1 is PRHDT and CDR2 is FYEKMQ (reference sequence). The CDR3 is 11 amino acids. The V end lost 3 bases, the J end lost 7 bases, and 4 bases lay between the germline ends. CDR3 region: CASSFDNEQFF. CDR3 coding DNA: TGTGCCAGCAGCTTCGATAATGAGCAGTTCTTC.

This clonotype appeared once. The rearrangement joins TRBV5-1 to TRBJ2-4; weak D call: TRBD2 (7 bases). V was clipped by 0 bases and J by 6 bases, with 13 bases between them. The CDR3 loop spans 15 amino acids. The germline CDR1 and CDR2 sequences are SGHRS and YFSETQ. CDR3: CASSLAGGPLNIQYF. CDR3 DNA: TGCGCCAGCAGCTTGGCCGGGGGGCCCCTAAACATTCAGTACTTC.

This clonotype was seen more than once but under ten times. The V gene is TRBV29-1, the J gene TRBJ2-2; D gene ambiguous. The CDR3 has 13 residues. Germline CDR1 reads SQVTM; CDR2 reads ANQGSEA. V was shortened by 0 bases and J by 8 bases, with 10 bases between the two germline ends. The CDR3 region has the DNA TGCAGCGTTGAAGATTCAAGGGTGGGGGAGCTGTTTTTT. As protein: CSVEDSRVGELFF.

This clonotype was detected ten times or more. The chain links TRBV7-2 to TRBJ1-1, with D uncertain. From germline, CDR1 is SGHTA and CDR2 FQGNSA. Deletions cut 2 bases from V and 3 bases from J, with 16 bases between. There are 16 residues in the CDR3. CDR3 loop: CASSLFWRAKDTEAFF. CDR3 sequence (DNA): TGTGCCAGCAGCTTATTCTGGCGGGCCAAAGACACTGAAGCTTTCTTT.

This clonotype has only a few counts. The chain recombines TRBV27 with TRBJ2-7; 8 bases align to TRBD1. The CDR3 spans 14 residues. The germline CDR1 and CDR2 sequences are MNHEY and SMNVEV (reference sequence). V lost 2 bases to trimming and J lost 2 bases; unmatched junction nucleotides: 2. CDR3 bases: TGTGCCAGCAGTTTAACAGGGGGACCCTACGAGCAGTACTTC. Residues: CASSLTGGPYEQYF.

The genes are TRBV27 and TRBJ1-1, with D possibly matching TRBD1 (5 bases). Per the germline V gene, CDR1 is MNHEY and CDR2 is SMNVEV (reference sequence). The CDR3 extends over 13 amino acids. V was cut by 6 bases and J by 10 bases, with 18 bases left in between. The chain's CDR3 is CASSPGHLGGAFF. The CDR3 DNA sequence: TGTGCCAGCAGCCCTGGACACCTCGGCGGAGCTTTCTTT.

V gene TRBV6-4 combines with J gene TRBJ2-3; TRBD2 agrees at 9 bases. V lost 2 bases to trimming and J lost 6 bases; unmatched junction nucleotides: 6. Germline V gene lookup returns CDR1 MRHNA and CDR2 SNTAGT. The CDR3 length is 15 residues. Here the CDR3 reads CASSDGLAGMDTQYF. For the CDR3, the DNA is TGTGCCAGCAGTGACGGTCTAGCGGGGATGGATACGCAGTATTTT.

The V call is TRBV5-1, the J call TRBJ1-1; D uncertain. Trimming took 0 bases from V and 0 from J, leaving 12 bases between them. The germline gives CDR1 SGHRS, CDR2 YFSETQ. The CDR3 contains 16 residues. The CDR3 nucleotides are TGCGCCAGCAGCTTGGATTCAGAAATCATGAACACTGAAGCTTTCTTT. This translates into CASSLDSEIMNTEAFF.

This clonotype came up many times. This rearrangement joins TRBV29-1 to TRBJ1-1, with no clear D. Germline V CDR1 and CDR2: SQVTM, ANQGSEA. The V and J ends lost 4 bases and 1 base respectively, with 4 bases between them. The CDR3 totals 11 residues. CDR3 sequence: CSVARNTEAFF. As DNA, the CDR3 is TGCAGCGTTGCAAGGAACACTGAAGCTTTCTTT. The full variable domain, completed using reference TRBV29-1 and TRBJ1-1, is SAVISQKPSRDICQRGTSLTIQCQVDSQVTMMFWYRQQPGQSLTLIATANQGSEATYESGFVIDKFPISRPNLTFSTLTVSNMSPEDSSIYLCSVARNTEAFFGQGTRLTVV.

This clonotype turned up a few times. The rearrangement joins TRBV5-5 to TRBJ1-6; D possibly corresponds to TRBD1 (5 bases). V lost 1 base and J lost 6, with 17 bases in between. In germline, CDR1 is SGHKS, CDR2 YYEKEE (reference sequence). This CDR3 has 17 residues. CDR3 DNA sequence: TGTGCCAGCAGCTTGTGGGGGAGCAAGGCTTTTAATTCACCCCTCCACTTT. This codes for CASSLWGSKAFNSPLHF.

The chain couples TRBV27 to TRBJ1-1; a weak D match, TRBD1 (5 bases). The germline V and J ends were trimmed by 5 bases and 0 bases, with 13 bases remaining between them. This CDR3 region has 15 residues. Germline CDR1 is MNHEY and CDR2 is SMNVEV (reference sequence). DNA for the CDR3: TGTGCCAGCAGTCTCTCAAGGGGCCTGAACACTGAAGCTTTCTTT. This codes for CASSLSRGLNTEAFF.

This clonotype was counted only a few times. As DNA, the CDR3 is TGTGCCAGCAGCGTAGATGGCAGCTACAATGAGCAGTTCTTC. Translated: CASSVDGSYNEQFF. The chain recombines TRBV9 with TRBJ2-1; D not certain. CDR1 and CDR2 (germline): SGDLS, YYNGEE. The CDR3 extends over 14 amino acids. Deletions cut 0 bases from V and 3 bases from J, with 7 bases between.

The table lists this clonotype with many counts. This chain joins TRBV5-1 and TRBJ1-2; 7 positions agree with TRBD1. In germline, CDR1 is SGHRS, CDR2 YFSETQ. V shed 4 bases and J 0 bases; nucleotides not matched to a gene: 0. The CDR3 has 13 residues. CDR3: CASSGTANYGYTF. For the CDR3, the DNA is TGCGCCAGCAGCGGGACAGCTAACTATGGCTACACCTTC. The whole variable domain, remainder taken from reference TRBV5-1 and TRBJ1-2, is KAGVTQTPRYLIKTRGQQVTLSCSPISGHRSVSWYQQTPGQGLQFLFEYFSETQRNKGNFPGRFSGRQFSNSRSEMNVSTLELGDSALYLCASSGTANYGYTFGSGTRLTVV.

The chain joins TRBV21-1 to TRBJ2-4; TRBD2 reflects the table's D call only, with no check against the DNA. TRBV21-1 is marked as a pseudogene. The CDR3 extends over 19 amino acids. In nucleotides, the CDR3 is TGTGCCAGCAGCAAAGGGAGGTCTAGCGGGGGAGTAGCCAAAAACATTCAGTACTTC. It specifies CASSKGRSSGGVAKNIQYF.

This clonotype has more than one count but fewer than ten. The J gene is TRBJ2-1, the V gene TRBV9, with no clear D. Trimming stripped 4 bases from V and 6 bases from J, with 11 bases between. Germline loops: CDR1 SGDLS, CDR2 YYNGEE. This CDR3 is 13 amino acids long. The CDR3 sequence is CASSPPTGNEQFF. CDR3 sequence (DNA): TGTGCCAGCAGCCCGCCAACGGGCAATGAGCAGTTCTTC.

This clonotype showed up just a few times. This chain links TRBV29-1 with TRBJ1-1; TRBD1 aligns across 12 bases. Germline V gene sequence: CDR1 SQVTM, CDR2 ANQGSEA. The trim removed 1 base at V and 5 bases at J, leaving 5 bases unmatched. This CDR3 has 15 residues. CDR3 residues: CSVEGGQGARTEAFF. CDR3 nucleotide sequence: TGCAGCGTTGAAGGGGGACAGGGGGCACGGACTGAAGCTTTCTTT.

A few counts support this clonotype. V and J are TRBV12-5 and TRBJ1-1; perhaps TRBD1 as D (5 bases). The V gene's germline CDR1 is LGHNT and CDR2 FRNRAP. This CDR3 comprises 17 residues. V lost 3 bases and J lost 0, with 17 bases in between. CDR3 DNA: TGTGCTAGTGGTTTTTTGTTGAGGGGCAGCATGAACACTGAAGCTTTCTTT. Amino acids: CASGFLLRGSMNTEAFF.

The chain joins TRBV27 to TRBJ1-3; D is perhaps TRBD1 (5 bases). Germline loops: CDR1 MNHEY, CDR2 SMNVEV (reference sequence). Trimming removed 5 bases from V and 2 bases from J, with 13 bases in between. This CDR3 comprises 15 residues. CDR3 residues: CASSKTAGTGNTIYF. In nucleotides, the CDR3 is TGTGCCAGCAGTAAAACGGCAGGGACTGGAAACACCATATATTTT.

This clonotype came up a few times. The genes are TRBV15 and TRBJ1-2; TRBD1 is a possible D gene (5 bases). The V end was cut by 1 base, the J end by 3 bases, with 21 bases between. CDR3 length: 18 amino acids. Germline CDR1 LNHNV, CDR2 YYDKDF (reference sequence). The CDR3 DNA is TGTGCCACCAGCAGAGTACGGCACAGAAGGGGCTTGGACTATGGCTACACCTTC. As protein: CATSRVRHRRGLDYGYTF. The full variable domain, with the rest looked up from reference TRBV15 and TRBJ1-2, is DAMVIQNPRYQVTQFGKPVTLSCSQTLNHNVMYWYQQKSSQAPKLLFHYYDKDFNNEADTPDNFQSRRPNTSFCFLDIRSPGLGDTAMYLCATSRVRHRRGLDYGYTFGSGTRLTVV.

The chain uses TRBV4-1 and TRBJ1-5, with unresolved D. V was shortened by 0 bases and J by 2 bases, with 20 bases between the two germline ends. This CDR3 spans 19 amino acids. The germline CDR1 and CDR2 sequences are MGHRA and YSYEKL. The CDR3 bases are TGCGCCAGCAGCCAAGACGTCGGCCCGACGGGCACTGGCAATCAGCCCCAGCATTTT. This translates into CASSQDVGPTGTGNQPQHF.

The chain has TRBV19 and TRBJ1-1; TRBD1 matches at 11 bases. Germline V lookup: CDR1 LNHDA, CDR2 SQIVND (reference sequence). CDR3 length equals 13 residues. J gave up 6 bases and V 6 bases, and 3 bases lay outside the gene matches. In nucleotides, the CDR3 is TGTGCCAGTAGACCGGGACAGGGGGCTGAAGCTTTCTTT. Translating gives CASRPGQGAEAFF.

This sequence joins TRBV7-2 and TRBJ2-3; D is possibly TRBD1 (6 bases). The CDR3 length is 16 residues. Germline lookup yields CDR1 SGHTA and CDR2 FQGNSA. V lost 5 bases and J lost 5, with 20 bases in between. The CDR3 here is CASSVTGFELVDTQYF. CDR3 DNA: TGTGCCAGCAGCGTAACAGGGTTCGAGCTGGTAGATACGCAGTATTTT. The full variable domain, its missing parts supplied by reference TRBV7-2 and TRBJ2-3, is GAGVSQSPSNKVTEKGKDVELRCDPISGHTALYWYRQSLGQGLEFLIYFQGNSAPDKSGLPSDRFSAERTGGSVSTLTIQRTQQEDSAVYLCASSVTGFELVDTQYFGPGTRLTVL.

The chain links TRBV11-2 to TRBJ2-3, with TRBD1 identical over 9 bases. V gave up 10 bases and J gave up 9 bases; unmatched junction bases: 8. The CDR3 sequence is 12 residues long. Germline V CDR1 and CDR2: SGHAT, FQNNGV. The CDR3 nucleotides are TGTGCCATCAGAACAGGGGGCGCGACGCAGTATTTT. Amino acids: CAIRTGGATQYF.

The chain couples TRBV6-5 to TRBJ2-2; 8 bases map to TRBD2. The CDR3 sequence is 18 residues long. CDR1 MNHEY and CDR2 SVGAGI come from the germline V gene. Unmatched junction bases numbered 8, after V lost 0 bases and J lost 2 bases. DNA for the CDR3: TGTGCCAGCAGTTACTCAGTTAGCGGGGTGGGAAACACCGGGGAGCTGTTTTTT. It yields the protein CASSYSVSGVGNTGELFF.

The CDR3 here is CASSLSGVEQYF. DNA of the CDR3: TGTGCCAGCAGCTTATCCGGAGTCGAGCAGTACTTC. The chain couples TRBV7-9 to TRBJ2-7; D not certain. Germline assignment: CDR1 SEHNR and CDR2 FQNEAQ (reference sequence). The CDR3 spans 12 residues. Trimming left V 2 bases short and J 6 bases short, with 8 bases between.

As regards this clonotype: A much bigger clone sits one base away, suggesting this may be a read error. The V gene is TRBV7-9, the J gene TRBJ1-1; D is uncertain. The CDR3 is 12 amino acids. V was trimmed by 2 bases and J by 4 bases, leaving 5 bases between them. CDR1 and CDR2 from the germline V gene are SEHNR and FQNEAQ (reference sequence). CDR3 nucleotides: TGTGCCAGCAGCTTAACGGTCACTGAAGCTTTCTTT. Translating it yields CASSLTVTEAFF.

The chain recombines TRBV5-1 with TRBJ2-1; D might be TRBD2 (7 bases). The CDR3 consists of 14 residues. The germline V gene encodes CDR1 SGHRS and CDR2 YFSETQ. The V gene lost 3 bases and the J gene lost 8 bases, with 15 bases spanning the gap. Here the CDR3 reads CASSSLGGADEQFF. The CDR3 DNA reads TGCGCCAGCAGCTCCCTTGGGGGGGCGGATGAGCAGTTCTTC.

The chain combines TRBV6-6 with TRBJ1-1; no clear D gene. The V end lost 1 base, the J end lost 5 bases, and 20 bases lay between the germline ends. Germline V gives CDR1 MNHNY, CDR2 SVGAGI (reference sequence). This CDR3 comprises 17 residues. In DNA, the CDR3 is TGTGCCAGCAGTTACTTTCTCCAGCACTCTTCGGGAACTGAAGCTTTCTTT. This translates into CASSYFLQHSSGTEAFF.